The 6 T cell receptor beta chains reported below all come from one sample, sequenced in a study of cytomegalovirus exposure and HLA in healthy donors. TCRdb keeps only in-frame clones here, not all; method: immunoSEQ multiplex PCR. Among about 180,000 clones listed, 75% to 90% were seen once. The sequenced sample was PBMCs. The source of these receptors is a young man in good health and CMV-seropositive.

There are a few counts of this clone. The V gene is TRBV10-3, the J gene TRBJ1-5; a possible D gene is TRBD1 (5 bases). The germline V gene has CDR1 ENHRY and CDR2 SYGVKD. This CDR3 has 14 residues. Trimming took 8 bases from V and 3 from J, leaving 14 bases between them. CDR3 in amino acids: CAISGTGDNQPQHF. In nucleotides, the CDR3 is TGTGCCATCTCGGGGACGGGGGACAATCAGCCCCAGCATTTT.

The rearrangement joins TRBV6-5 to TRBJ2-1; 7 bases align to TRBD1. This CDR3 has 15 residues. J gave up 4 bases and V 6 bases, and 9 bases lay outside the gene matches. CDR1 is MNHEY, CDR2 SVGAGI, per germline. This chain's CDR3 is CASRRGTETYNEQFF. CDR3 in DNA: TGTGCCAGCAGAAGAGGGACAGAAACTTACAATGAGCAGTTCTTC.

This clone was observed a single time. The chain recombines TRBV12-2 with TRBJ1-1; the D call in the table, TRBD1, was not verified against the DNA. TRBV12-2 is marked as a pseudogene. The CDR3 totals 15 residues. The CDR3 nucleotides are TGTGCAAGTCGCCAGGGGAGCGCGTTATACACTGAAGCTTTCTTT. Its translation: CASRQGSALYTEAFF.

The chain links TRBV28 to TRBJ1-3; 7 nucleotides line up with TRBD1. The germline V gene encodes CDR1 MDHEN and CDR2 SYDVKM. Unmatched junction bases numbered 5, after V lost 6 bases and J lost 0 bases. The CDR3 sequence is 15 residues long. The CDR3, as DNA: TGTGCCAGCAGGTTGGACAGGAGCTCTGGAAACACCATATATTTT. This gives the protein CASRLDRSSGNTIYF.

This clone was seen just once. CDR3 region: CASSVGDMESDTQYF. The CDR3 DNA reads TGTGCCAGCAGCGTAGGGGACATGGAGTCAGATACGCAGTATTTT. The genes are TRBV9 and TRBJ2-3; a possible D gene is TRBD1 (6 bases). The V gene's germline CDR1 is SGDLS and CDR2 YYNGEE. V was clipped by 0 bases and J by 4 bases, with 12 bases between them. The CDR3 is 15 amino acids.

This rearrangement joins TRBV5-1 to TRBJ2-2, with 10 bases identical to TRBD2. Germline V CDR1 and CDR2: SGHRS, YFSETQ. The J segment lost 6 bases and the V segment lost 5 bases, leaving 10 bases of the junction unmatched. The CDR3 is made up of 16 amino acids. CDR3 region: CASSPGLAVNAGELFF. The CDR3 nucleotides are TGCGCCAGCAGTCCCGGACTAGCGGTTAACGCCGGGGAGCTGTTTTTT. Complete variable domain (other parts from reference TRBV5-1 and TRBJ2-2): KAGVTQTPRYLIKTRGQQVTLSCSPISGHRSVSWYQQTPGQGLQFLFEYFSETQRNKGNFPGRFSGRQFSNSRSEMNVSTLELGDSALYLCASSPGLAVNAGELFFGEGSRLTVL.